The T cell receptor (beta chain) under discussion was sequenced for a study of T cell repertoires in cytomegalovirus infection. For the study at large: Recently identified HLA-C-restricted CMV epitopes and well-studied HLA-B-restricted CMV epitopes were used by the study. CMV infection plus the matching HLA type was flagged by public TCR beta signatures.

TCRdb fed the reads into MiXCR, producing one record per CDR3 protein. The sample has around 710,000 distinct CDR3 sequences; approximately 32% are singletons. The germline gives CDR1 SNHLY, CDR2 FYNNEI. The length of the CDR3 is 14 residues. V lost 8 bases to trimming and J lost 4 bases, with 14 bases between them. Study outcomes and limitations: The cumulative frequency of public TCR beta families distinguished individuals who carried CMV together with the relevant HLA. CMV-specific HLA-C-restricted TCR beta clonotypes dominated the ex vivo response.

About this clonotype itself: Its antigen is still unknown.

The sequence was collected from a human donor in good health (CMV status not recorded). Some clones in this sample may be carry-over from other donors' samples. The chain combines TRBV2 with TRBJ2-2; TRBD1 or TRBD2 may be the D gene (5 bases each). The input for sequencing was cultured CD8+ T cells from PBMCs, taken from culture after CMV antigen stimulation. The CDR3 DNA reads TGTGCCAGCGCTTCATCCGGGACCACCGGGGAGCTGTTTTTT. Translating gives CASASSGTTGELFF.